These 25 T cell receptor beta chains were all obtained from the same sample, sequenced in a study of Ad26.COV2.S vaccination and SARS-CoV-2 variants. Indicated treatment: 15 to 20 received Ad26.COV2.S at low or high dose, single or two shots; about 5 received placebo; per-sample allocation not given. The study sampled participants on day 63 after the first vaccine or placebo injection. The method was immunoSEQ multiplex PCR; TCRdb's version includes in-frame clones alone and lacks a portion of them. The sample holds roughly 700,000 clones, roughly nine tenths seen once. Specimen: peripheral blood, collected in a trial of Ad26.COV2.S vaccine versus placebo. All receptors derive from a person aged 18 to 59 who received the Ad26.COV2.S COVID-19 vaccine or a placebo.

The CDR3 loop reads CASSVLASGVPPYEQYF. For the CDR3, the DNA is TGTGCCAGCAGCGTGTTGGCTAGCGGGGTACCTCCGTACGAGCAGTACTTC. The genes are TRBV7-2 and TRBJ2-7; TRBD2 matches at 9 bases. The CDR3 contains 17 residues. The J segment lost 4 bases and the V segment lost 5 bases, leaving 15 bases of the junction unmatched. Germline lookup yields CDR1 SGHTA and CDR2 FQGNSA. Full variable domain (remainder filled in from reference TRBV7-2 and TRBJ2-7): GAGVSQSPSNKVTEKGKDVELRCDPISGHTALYWYRQSLGQGLEFLIYFQGNSAPDKSGLPSDRFSAERTGGSVSTLTIQRTQQEDSAVYLCASSVLASGVPPYEQYFGPGTRLTVT.

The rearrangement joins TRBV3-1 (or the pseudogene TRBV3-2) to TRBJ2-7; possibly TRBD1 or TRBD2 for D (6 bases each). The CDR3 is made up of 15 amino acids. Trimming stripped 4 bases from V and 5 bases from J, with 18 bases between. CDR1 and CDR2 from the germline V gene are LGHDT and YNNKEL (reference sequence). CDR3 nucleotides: TGTGCCAGCAGCCTAAGGGTAGGGGGAGGCGACGAGCAGTACTTC. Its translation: CASSLRVGGGDEQYF.

CDR3 residues: CASSYLYETQYF. CDR3 DNA sequence: TGTGCCAGCAGTTATCTCTACGAGACCCAGTACTTC. The chain links TRBV6-5 to TRBJ2-5; D not resolved. Germline CDR1 reads MNHEY; CDR2 reads SVGAGI. The CDR3 sequence is 12 residues long. Trimming removed 3 bases from V and 5 bases from J, with 7 bases in between.

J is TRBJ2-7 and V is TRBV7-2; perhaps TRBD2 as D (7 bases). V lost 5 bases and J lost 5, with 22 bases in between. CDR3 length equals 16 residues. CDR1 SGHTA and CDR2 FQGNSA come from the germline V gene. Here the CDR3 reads CASSPRGGARSNEQYF. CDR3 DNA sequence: TGTGCCAGCAGCCCCCGAGGGGGGGCGCGATCCAACGAGCAGTACTTC.

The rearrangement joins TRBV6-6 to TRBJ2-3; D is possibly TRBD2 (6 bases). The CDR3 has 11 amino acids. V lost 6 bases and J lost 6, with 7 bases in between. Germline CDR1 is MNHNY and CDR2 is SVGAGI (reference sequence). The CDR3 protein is CASSRGDTQYF. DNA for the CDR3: TGTGCCAGCAGCCGGGGGGATACGCAGTATTTT.

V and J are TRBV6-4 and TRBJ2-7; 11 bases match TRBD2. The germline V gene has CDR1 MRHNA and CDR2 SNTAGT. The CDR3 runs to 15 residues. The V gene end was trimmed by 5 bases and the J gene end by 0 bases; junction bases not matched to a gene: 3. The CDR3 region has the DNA TGTGCCAGCAGTCTTCTAGCGGGGGGCTCCTACGAGCAGTACTTC. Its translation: CASSLLAGGSYEQYF.

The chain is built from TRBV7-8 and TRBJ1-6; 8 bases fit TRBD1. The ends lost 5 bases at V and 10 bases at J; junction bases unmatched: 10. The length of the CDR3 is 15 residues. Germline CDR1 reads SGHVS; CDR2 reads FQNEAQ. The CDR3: CASSLIQGAESPLHF. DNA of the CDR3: TGTGCCAGCAGCCTCATTCAGGGGGCAGAGTCACCCCTCCACTTT.

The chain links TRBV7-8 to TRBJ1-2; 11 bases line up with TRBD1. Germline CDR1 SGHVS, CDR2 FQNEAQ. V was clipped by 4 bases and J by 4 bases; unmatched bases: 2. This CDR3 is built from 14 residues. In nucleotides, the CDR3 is TGTGCCAGCAGCTCGGGACAGGGGGGCTATGGCTACACCTTC. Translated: CASSSGQGGYGYTF. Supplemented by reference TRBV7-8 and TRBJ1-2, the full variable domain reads GAGVSQSPRYKVAKRGQDVALRCDPISGHVSLFWYQQALGQGPEFLTYFQNEAQLDKSGLPSDRFFAERPEGSVSTLKIQRTQQEDSAVYLCASSSGQGGYGYTFGSGTRLTVV.

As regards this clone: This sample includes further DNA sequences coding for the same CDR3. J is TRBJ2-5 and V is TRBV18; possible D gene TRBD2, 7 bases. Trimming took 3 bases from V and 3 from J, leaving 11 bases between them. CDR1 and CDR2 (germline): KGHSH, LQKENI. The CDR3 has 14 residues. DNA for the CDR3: TGTGCCAGCTCACCGGGGGCGGGGGAAGAGACCCAGTACTTC. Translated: CASSPGAGEETQYF.

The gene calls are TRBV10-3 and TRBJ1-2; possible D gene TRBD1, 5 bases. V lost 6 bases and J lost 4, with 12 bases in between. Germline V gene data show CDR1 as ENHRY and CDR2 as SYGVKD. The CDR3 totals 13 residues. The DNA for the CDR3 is TGTGCCATCAGGGGGGAGGGAGCCTATGGCTACACCTTC. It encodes CAIRGEGAYGYTF.

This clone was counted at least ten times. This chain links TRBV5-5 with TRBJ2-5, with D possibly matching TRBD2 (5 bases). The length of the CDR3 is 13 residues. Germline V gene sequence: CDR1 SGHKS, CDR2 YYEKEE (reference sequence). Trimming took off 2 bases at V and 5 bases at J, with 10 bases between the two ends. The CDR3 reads CASSFEWRETQYF. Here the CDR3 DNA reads TGTGCCAGCAGCTTTGAGTGGAGGGAGACCCAGTACTTC. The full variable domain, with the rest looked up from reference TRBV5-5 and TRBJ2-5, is DAGVTQSPTHLIKTRGQQVTLRCSPISGHKSVSWYQQVLGQGPQFIFQYYEKEERGRGNFPDRFSARQFPNYSSELNVNALLLGDSALYLCASSFEWRETQYFGPGTRLLVL.

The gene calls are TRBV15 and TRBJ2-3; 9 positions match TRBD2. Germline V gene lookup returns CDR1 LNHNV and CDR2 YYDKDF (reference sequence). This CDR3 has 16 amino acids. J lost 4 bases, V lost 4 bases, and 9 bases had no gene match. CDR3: CATSTWTSAHPDTQYF. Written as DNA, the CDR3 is TGTGCCACCAGCACTTGGACTAGCGCCCACCCAGATACGCAGTATTTT.

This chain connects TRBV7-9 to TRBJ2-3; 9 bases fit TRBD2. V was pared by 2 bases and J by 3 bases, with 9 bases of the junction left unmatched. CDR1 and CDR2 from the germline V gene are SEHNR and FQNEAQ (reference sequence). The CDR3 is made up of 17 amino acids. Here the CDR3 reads CASSLLRSGGGTDTQYF. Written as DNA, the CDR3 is TGTGCCAGCAGCTTACTACGTAGCGGGGGAGGGACAGATACGCAGTATTTT. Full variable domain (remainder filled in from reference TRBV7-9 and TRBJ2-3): DTGVSQNPRHKITKRGQNVTFRCDPISEHNRLYWYRQTLGQGPEFLTYFQNEAQLEKSRLLSDRFSAERPKGSFSTLEIQRTEQGDSAMYLCASSLLRSGGGTDTQYFGPGTRLTVL.

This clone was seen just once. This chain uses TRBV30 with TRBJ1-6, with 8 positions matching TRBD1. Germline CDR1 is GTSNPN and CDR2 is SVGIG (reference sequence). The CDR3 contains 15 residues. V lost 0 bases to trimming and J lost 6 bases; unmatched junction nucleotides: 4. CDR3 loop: CAWSVRTGINSPLHF. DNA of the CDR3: TGTGCCTGGAGTGTTAGGACAGGGATTAATTCACCCCTCCACTTT.

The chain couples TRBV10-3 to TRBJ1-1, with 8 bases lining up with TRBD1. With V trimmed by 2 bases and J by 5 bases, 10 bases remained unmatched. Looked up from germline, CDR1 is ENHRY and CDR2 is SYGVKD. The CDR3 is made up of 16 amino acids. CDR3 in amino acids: CAISEGQGLSGTEAFF. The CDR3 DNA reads TGTGCCATCAGTGAGGGACAGGGCCTGTCGGGGACTGAAGCTTTCTTT.

The CDR3 DNA reads TGTGCCAGCAGCTTATATAGCAATCAGCCCCAGCATTTT. It encodes CASSLYSNQPQHF. V usage is TRBV9 and J usage is TRBJ1-5, with D unresolved. The CDR3 is 13 amino acids. The germline V gene has CDR1 SGDLS and CDR2 YYNGEE. The V gene lost 4 bases and the J gene lost 0 bases, with 5 bases spanning the gap.

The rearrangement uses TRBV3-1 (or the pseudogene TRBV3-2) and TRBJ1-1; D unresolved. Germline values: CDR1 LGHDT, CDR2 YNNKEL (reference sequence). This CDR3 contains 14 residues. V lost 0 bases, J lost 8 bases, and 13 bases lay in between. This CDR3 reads CASSQDLTVGEAFF. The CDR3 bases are TGTGCCAGCAGCCAAGATCTTACCGTTGGCGAAGCTTTCTTT.

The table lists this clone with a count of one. CDR3 nucleotide sequence: TGTGCCAGCAGCATTGACGGCCTTCTACAGCCCCAGCATTTT. It yields the protein CASSIDGLLQPQHF. The V gene is TRBV9, the J gene TRBJ1-5; no definite D call. The CDR3 runs to 14 residues. Germline-derived CDR1 and CDR2 are SGDLS and YYNGEE. V was pared by 4 bases and J by 7 bases, with 15 bases between. Together with reference TRBV9 and TRBJ1-5, the CDR3 gives the full variable domain: DSGVTQTPKHLITATGQRVTLRCSPRSGDLSVYWYQQSLDQGLQFLIQYYNGEERAKGNILERFSAQQFPDLHSELNLSSLELGDSALYFCASSIDGLLQPQHFGDGTRLSIL.

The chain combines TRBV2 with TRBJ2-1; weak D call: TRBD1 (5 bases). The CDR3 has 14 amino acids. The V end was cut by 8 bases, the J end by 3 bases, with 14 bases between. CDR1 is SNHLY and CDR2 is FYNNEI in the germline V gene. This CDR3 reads CASLQGTGYNEQFF. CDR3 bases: TGTGCCAGCCTTCAGGGAACGGGCTACAATGAGCAGTTCTTC.

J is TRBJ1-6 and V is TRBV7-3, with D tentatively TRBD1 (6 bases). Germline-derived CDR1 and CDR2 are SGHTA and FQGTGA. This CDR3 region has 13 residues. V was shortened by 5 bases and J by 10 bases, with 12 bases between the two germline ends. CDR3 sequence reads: CASSPNRESPLHF. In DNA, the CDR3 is TGTGCCAGCAGCCCAAACAGGGAATCACCCCTCCACTTT.

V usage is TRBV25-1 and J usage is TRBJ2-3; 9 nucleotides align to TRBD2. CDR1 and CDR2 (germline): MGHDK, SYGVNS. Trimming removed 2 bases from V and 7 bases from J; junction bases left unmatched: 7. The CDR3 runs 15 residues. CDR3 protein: CASSEPASGDHTQYF. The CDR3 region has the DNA TGTGCCAGCAGTGAACCGGCTAGCGGGGACCATACGCAGTATTTT.

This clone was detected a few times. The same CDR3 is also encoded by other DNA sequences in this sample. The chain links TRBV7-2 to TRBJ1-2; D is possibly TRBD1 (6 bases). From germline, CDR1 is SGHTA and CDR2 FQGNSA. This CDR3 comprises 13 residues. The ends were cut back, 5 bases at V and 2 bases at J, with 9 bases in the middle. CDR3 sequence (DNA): TGTGCCAGCAGCCCGGACAGAAACTATGGCTACACCTTC. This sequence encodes CASSPDRNYGYTF. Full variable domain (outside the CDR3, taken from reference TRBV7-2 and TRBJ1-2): GAGVSQSPSNKVTEKGKDVELRCDPISGHTALYWYRQSLGQGLEFLIYFQGNSAPDKSGLPSDRFSAERTGGSVSTLTIQRTQQEDSAVYLCASSPDRNYGYTFGSGTRLTVV.

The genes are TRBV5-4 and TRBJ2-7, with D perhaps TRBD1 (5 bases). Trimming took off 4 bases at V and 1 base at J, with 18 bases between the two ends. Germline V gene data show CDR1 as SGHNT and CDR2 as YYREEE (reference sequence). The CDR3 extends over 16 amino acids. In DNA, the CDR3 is TGTGCCAGCAGCCCCAGGCAGGGATCCGGATCCTACGAGCAGTACTTC. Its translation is CASSPRQGSGSYEQYF. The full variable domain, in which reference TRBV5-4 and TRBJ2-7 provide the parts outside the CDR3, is ETGVTQSPTHLIKTRGQQVTLRCSSQSGHNTVSWYQQALGQGPQFIFQYYREEENGRGNFPPRFSGLQFPNYSSELNVNALELDDSALYLCASSPRQGSGSYEQYFGPGTRLTVT.

The CDR3 DNA sequence: TGTGCCAGCAGCTTATACGCGACAGGGACCCAATGGACCCAGTACTTC. The encoded protein is CASSLYATGTQWTQYF. The J gene is TRBJ2-5, the V gene TRBV7-2; the match to TRBD1 covers 7 bases. The CDR3 totals 16 residues. In germline, CDR1 is SGHTA, CDR2 FQGNSA. The ends lost 2 bases at V and 7 bases at J; junction bases unmatched: 13.

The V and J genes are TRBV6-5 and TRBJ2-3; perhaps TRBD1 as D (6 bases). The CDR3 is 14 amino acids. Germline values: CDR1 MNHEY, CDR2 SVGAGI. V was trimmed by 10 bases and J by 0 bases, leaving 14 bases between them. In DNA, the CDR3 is TGTGCCACGAAAACAGGGTCTAGCACAGATACGCAGTATTTT. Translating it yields CATKTGSSTDTQYF.